The next 2 T cell receptor beta chains were all read from a single sample in a study of long-term antiretroviral therapy in people with HIV. Survey level was the resolution at which the v3.0 immunoSEQ assay ran. TCRdb's copy holds only in-frame clones and misses some; the assay was immunoSEQ multiplex PCR. Of around 26,000 clones in the sample, under 80% are singletons; the top ten hold more than 4%. Sequenced here: unsorted PBMCs, sampled 0.5 years after starting antiretroviral therapy. The receptors shown here come from a woman aged 40 to 55 with HIV.

The chain joins TRBV5-4 to TRBJ2-1; D unresolved. Germline assignment: CDR1 SGHNT and CDR2 YYREEE (reference sequence). The length of the CDR3 is 14 residues. Trimming took 0 bases from V and 5 from J, leaving 9 bases between them. This chain's CDR3 is CASSLEYIDNEQFF. CDR3 sequence (DNA): TGTGCCAGCAGCTTGGAGTACATAGACAATGAGCAGTTCTTC.

The chain recombines TRBV2 with TRBJ2-6; D unclear. Germline V gene data show CDR1 as SNHLY and CDR2 as FYNNEI. The CDR3 contains 14 residues. The V end was cut by 8 bases, the J end by 0 bases, with 8 bases between. The CDR3: CASGTLSGANVLTF. CDR3 sequence (DNA): TGTGCCAGCGGAACACTCTCTGGGGCCAACGTCCTGACTTTC.